This TCR beta chain is drawn from a study of shared clonotypes between healthy human individuals. General observations from the study: Sampling involved blood alone; tissue repertoires likely differ. Clonotype sharing across several donors was observed for 4.5% to 6.5% of naive CD4 clonotypes.

CD45RO-negative, CCR7-positively selected cells formed the naive CD8 fraction, excluding terminally differentiated effector memory CD45RA+ cells. Sequencing used immunoSEQ multiplex PCR; TCRdb keeps in-frame clones, though not all of them. The data show about 2.1 million clones, more than 85% seen once. Trimming at V came to 5 bases and at J to 6 bases, leaving 3 bases not matched to a gene. The CDR3 has 13 amino acids. The germline V gene has CDR1 MNHEY and CDR2 SMNVEV (reference sequence). This clone has just a few counts. As yet, its antigen is unknown. Sequenced sample: naive CD8+ T cells from PBMCs. The V and J genes are TRBV27 and TRBJ2-1; 8 bases line up with TRBD1. This sequence originates from a man between 18 and 35 years old in good health. Some clones in this sample may be carry-over from other donors' samples. This CDR3 is CASSPDRGNEQFF. CDR3 DNA: TGTGCCAGCAGTCCCGACAGGGGCAATGAGCAGTTCTTC.